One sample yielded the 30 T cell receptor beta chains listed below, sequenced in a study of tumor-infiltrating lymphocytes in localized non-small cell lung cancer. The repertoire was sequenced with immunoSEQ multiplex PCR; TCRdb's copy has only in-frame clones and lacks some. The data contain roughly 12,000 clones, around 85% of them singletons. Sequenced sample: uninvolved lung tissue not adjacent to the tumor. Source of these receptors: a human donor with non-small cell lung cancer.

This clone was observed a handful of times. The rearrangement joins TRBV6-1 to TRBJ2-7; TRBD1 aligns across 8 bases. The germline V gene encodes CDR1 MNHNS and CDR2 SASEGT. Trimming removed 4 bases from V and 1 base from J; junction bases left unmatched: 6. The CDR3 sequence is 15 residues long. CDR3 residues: CASSATGDSSYEQYF. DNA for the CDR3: TGTGCCAGCAGTGCGACAGGGGATAGTTCCTACGAGCAGTACTTC.

CDR3 region: CASSPRRGGAYEQYF. The CDR3 nucleotides read TGTGCCAGCAGTCCCCGACGCGGGGGGGCCTACGAGCAGTACTTC. The rearrangement links TRBV27 to TRBJ2-7, with TRBD2 matching 9 bases. CDR1 is MNHEY, CDR2 SMNVEV, per germline (reference sequence). There are 15 residues in the CDR3. The V and J ends lost 5 bases and 2 bases, in that order; junction bases with no gene match: 7.

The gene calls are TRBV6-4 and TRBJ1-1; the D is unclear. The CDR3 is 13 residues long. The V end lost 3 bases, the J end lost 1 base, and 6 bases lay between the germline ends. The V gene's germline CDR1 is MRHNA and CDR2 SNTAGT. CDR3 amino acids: CASSEERNTEAFF. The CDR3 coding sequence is TGTGCCAGCAGTGAGGAGCGGAACACTGAAGCTTTCTTT.

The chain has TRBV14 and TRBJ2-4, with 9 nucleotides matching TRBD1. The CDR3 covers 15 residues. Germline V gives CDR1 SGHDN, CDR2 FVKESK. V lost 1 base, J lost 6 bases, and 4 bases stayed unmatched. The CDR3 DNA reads TGTGCCAGCAGCCAAGCCCGGGACAGGGCAAACATTCAGTACTTC. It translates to CASSQARDRANIQYF.

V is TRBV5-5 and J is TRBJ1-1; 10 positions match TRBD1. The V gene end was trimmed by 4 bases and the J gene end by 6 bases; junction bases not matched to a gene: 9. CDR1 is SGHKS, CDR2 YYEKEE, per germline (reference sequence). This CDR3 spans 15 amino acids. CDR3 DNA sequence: TGTGCCAGCAGCGTATTGACAGGGGGCTCGGCTGAAGCTTTCTTT. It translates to CASSVLTGGSAEAFF.

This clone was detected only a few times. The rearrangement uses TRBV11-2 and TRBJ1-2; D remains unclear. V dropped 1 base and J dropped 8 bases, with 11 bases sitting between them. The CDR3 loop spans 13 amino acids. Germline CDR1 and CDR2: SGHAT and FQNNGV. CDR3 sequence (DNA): TGTGCCAGCAGCTTAGGGGCCATTTCGGGCTACACCTTC. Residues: CASSLGAISGYTF.

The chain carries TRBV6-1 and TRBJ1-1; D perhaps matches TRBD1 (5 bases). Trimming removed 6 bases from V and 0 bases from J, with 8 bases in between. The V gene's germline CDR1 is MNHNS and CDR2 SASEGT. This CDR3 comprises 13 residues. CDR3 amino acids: CASRRGVNTEAFF. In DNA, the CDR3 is TGTGCCAGCAGGCGGGGGGTGAACACTGAAGCTTTCTTT.

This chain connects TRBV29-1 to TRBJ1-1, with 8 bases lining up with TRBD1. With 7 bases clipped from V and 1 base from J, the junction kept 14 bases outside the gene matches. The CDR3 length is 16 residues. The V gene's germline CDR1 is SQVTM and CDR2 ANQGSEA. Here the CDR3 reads CSAPHRGKGSNTEAFF. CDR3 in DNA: TGCAGCGCTCCCCACAGGGGGAAGGGCTCGAACACTGAAGCTTTCTTT.

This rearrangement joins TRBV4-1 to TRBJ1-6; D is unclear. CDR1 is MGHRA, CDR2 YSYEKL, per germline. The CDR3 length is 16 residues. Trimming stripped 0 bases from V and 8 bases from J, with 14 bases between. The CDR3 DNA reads TGCGCCAGCAGCCAAGAGAGAATATTTCGCTATTCACCCCTCCACTTT. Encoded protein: CASSQERIFRYSPLHF.

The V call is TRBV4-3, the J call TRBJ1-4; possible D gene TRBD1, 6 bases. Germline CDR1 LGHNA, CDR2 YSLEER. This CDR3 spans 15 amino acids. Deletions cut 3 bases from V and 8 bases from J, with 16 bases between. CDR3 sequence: CASSQEARGWEKLFF. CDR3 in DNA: TGCGCCAGCAGCCAGGAGGCCAGGGGTTGGGAAAAACTGTTTTTT.

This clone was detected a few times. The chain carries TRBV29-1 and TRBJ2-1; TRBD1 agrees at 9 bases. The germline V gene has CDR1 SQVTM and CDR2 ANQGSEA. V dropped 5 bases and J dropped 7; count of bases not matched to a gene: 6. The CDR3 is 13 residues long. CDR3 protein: CSVPGTGRNEQFF. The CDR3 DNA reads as TGCAGCGTTCCAGGGACAGGGAGGAATGAGCAGTTCTTC.

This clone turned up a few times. This CDR3 is CASSYLTSGGSYEQYF. CDR3 DNA sequence: TGTGCCAGCAGTTACTTGACTAGCGGGGGATCCTACGAGCAGTACTTC. This chain joins TRBV6-5 and TRBJ2-7; 12 bases agree with TRBD2. The CDR3 is made up of 16 amino acids. J gave up 1 base and V 1 base, and 2 bases lay outside the gene matches. Per the germline V gene, CDR1 is MNHEY and CDR2 is SVGAGI.

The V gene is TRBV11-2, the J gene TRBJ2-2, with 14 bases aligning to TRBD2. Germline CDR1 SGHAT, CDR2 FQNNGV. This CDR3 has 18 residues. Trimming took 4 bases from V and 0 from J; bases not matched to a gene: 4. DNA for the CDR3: TGTGCCAGCAGCTCCCGGACTAGCGGGGGGACGAACACCGGGGAGCTGTTTTTT. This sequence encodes CASSSRTSGGTNTGELFF.

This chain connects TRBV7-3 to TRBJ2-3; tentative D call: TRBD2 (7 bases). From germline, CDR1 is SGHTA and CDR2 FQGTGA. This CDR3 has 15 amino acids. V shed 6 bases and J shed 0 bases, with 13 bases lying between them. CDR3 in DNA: TGTGCCAGCAGTATGAGGGGGGGCAGCACAGATACGCAGTATTTT. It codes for CASSMRGGSTDTQYF.

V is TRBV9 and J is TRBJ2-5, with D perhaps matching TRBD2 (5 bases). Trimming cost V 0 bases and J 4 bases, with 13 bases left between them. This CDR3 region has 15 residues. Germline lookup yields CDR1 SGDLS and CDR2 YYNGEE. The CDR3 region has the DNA TGTGCCAGCAGCGTAGTCGGGGAAGTGAGAGAGACCCAGTACTTC. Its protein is CASSVVGEVRETQYF.

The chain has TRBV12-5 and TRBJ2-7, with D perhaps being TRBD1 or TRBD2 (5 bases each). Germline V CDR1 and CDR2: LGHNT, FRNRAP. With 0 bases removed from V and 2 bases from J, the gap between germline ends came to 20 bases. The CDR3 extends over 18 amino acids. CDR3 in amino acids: CASGLVYDGTANTYEQYF. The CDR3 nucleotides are TGTGCTAGTGGTTTGGTCTACGACGGGACGGCGAATACCTACGAGCAGTACTTC.

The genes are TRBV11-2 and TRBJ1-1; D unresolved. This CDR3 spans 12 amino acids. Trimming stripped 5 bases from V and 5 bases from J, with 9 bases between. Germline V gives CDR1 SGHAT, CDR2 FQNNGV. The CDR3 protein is CASSPLGTEAFF. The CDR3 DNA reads TGTGCCAGCAGCCCCCTAGGTACTGAAGCTTTCTTT. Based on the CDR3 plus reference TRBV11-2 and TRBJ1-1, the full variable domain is EAGVAQSPRYKIIEKRQSVAFWCNPISGHATLYWYQQILGQGPKLLIQFQNNGVVDDSQLPKDRFSAERLKGVDSTLKIQPAKLEDSAVYLCASSPLGTEAFFGQGTRLTVV.

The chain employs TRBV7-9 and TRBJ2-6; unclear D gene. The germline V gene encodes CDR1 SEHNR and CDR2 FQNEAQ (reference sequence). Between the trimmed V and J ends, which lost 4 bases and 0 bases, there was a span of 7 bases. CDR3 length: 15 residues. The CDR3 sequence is CASSSRSSGANVLTF. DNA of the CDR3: TGTGCCAGCAGCTCCCGCAGCTCTGGGGCCAACGTCCTGACTTTC.

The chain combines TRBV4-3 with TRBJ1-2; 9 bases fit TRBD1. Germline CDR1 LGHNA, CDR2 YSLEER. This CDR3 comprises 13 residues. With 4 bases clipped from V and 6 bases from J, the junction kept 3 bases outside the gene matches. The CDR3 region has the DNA TGCGCCAGCAGCCCCAGACAGGGGGATGGCTACACCTTC. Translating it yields CASSPRQGDGYTF.

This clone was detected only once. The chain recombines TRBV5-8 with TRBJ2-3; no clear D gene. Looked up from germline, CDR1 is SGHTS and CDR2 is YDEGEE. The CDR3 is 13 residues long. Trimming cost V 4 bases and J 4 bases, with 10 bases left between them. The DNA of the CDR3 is TGTGCCAGCAGCCTGACGCCAGCAGATACGCAGTATTTT. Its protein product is CASSLTPADTQYF.

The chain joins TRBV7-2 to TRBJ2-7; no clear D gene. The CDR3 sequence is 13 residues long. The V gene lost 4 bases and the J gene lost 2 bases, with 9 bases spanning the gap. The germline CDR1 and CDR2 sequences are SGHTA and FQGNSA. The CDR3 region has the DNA TGTGCCAGCAGCTCATCCTGGGCCTACGAGCAGTACTTC. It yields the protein CASSSSWAYEQYF.

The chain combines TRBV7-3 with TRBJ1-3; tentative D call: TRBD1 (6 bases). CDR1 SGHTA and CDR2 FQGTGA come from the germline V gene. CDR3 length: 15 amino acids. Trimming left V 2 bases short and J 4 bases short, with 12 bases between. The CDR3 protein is CASSLRAGHGNTIYF. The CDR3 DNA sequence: TGTGCCAGCAGCTTACGAGCGGGACACGGAAACACCATATATTTT.

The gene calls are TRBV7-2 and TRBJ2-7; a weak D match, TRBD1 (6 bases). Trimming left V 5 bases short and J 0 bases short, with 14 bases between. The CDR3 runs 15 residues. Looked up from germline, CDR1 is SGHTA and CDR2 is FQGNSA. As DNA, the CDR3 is TGTGCCAGCAGCCGGTCAGGGGCCAGCTCCTACGAGCAGTACTTC. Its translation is CASSRSGASSYEQYF.

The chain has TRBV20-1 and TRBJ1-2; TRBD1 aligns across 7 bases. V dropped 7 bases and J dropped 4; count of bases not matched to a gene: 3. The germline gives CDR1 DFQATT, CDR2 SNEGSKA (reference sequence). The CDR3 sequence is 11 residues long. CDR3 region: CSVRDSYGYTF. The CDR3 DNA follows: TGCAGTGTCAGGGACAGCTATGGCTACACCTTC.

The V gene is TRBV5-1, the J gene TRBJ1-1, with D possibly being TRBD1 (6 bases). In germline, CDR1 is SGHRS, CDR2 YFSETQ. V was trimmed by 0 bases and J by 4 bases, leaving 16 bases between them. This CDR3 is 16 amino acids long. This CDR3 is CASSLAGEGVGTEAFF. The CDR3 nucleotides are TGCGCCAGCAGCTTGGCAGGGGAGGGGGTTGGCACTGAAGCTTTCTTT.

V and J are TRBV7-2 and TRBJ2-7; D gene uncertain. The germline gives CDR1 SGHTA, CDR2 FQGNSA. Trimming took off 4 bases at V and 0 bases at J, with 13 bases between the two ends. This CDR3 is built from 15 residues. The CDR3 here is CASSSYDRSSYEQYF. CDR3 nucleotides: TGTGCCAGCAGCTCTTACGACCGTAGCTCCTACGAGCAGTACTTC.

The CDR3, as DNA: TGTGCCAGTAGTATAAGCGCGACAGGGACCTACGAGCAGTACTTC. This codes for CASSISATGTYEQYF. The genes are TRBV19 and TRBJ2-7; 7 bases are a match to TRBD1. This CDR3 contains 15 residues. CDR1 is LNHDA, CDR2 SQIVND, per germline (reference sequence). Trimming took 2 bases from V and 2 from J; bases not matched to a gene: 6.

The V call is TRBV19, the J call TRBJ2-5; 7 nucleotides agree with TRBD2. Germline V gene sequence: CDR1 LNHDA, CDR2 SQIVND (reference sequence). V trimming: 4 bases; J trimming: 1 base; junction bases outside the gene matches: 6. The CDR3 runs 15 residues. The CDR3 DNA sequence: TGTGCCAGTAGTACCGGGGGGACTATCCAAGAGACCCAGTACTTC. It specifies CASSTGGTIQETQYF.

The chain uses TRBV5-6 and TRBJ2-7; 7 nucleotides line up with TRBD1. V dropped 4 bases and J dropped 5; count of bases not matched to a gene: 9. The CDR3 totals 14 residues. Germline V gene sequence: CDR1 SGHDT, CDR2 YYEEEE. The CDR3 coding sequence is TGTGCCAGCAGCCCTCGACAGGGTAGGAACGAGCAGTACTTC. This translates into CASSPRQGRNEQYF.

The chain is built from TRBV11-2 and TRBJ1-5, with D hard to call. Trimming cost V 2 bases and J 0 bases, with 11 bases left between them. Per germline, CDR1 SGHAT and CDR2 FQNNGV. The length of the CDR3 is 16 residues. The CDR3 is CASSLSTDTSNQPQHF. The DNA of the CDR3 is TGTGCCAGCAGCTTATCCACGGATACTAGCAATCAGCCCCAGCATTTT. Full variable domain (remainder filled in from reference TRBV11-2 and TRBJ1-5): EAGVAQSPRYKIIEKRQSVAFWCNPISGHATLYWYQQILGQGPKLLIQFQNNGVVDDSQLPKDRFSAERLKGVDSTLKIQPAKLEDSAVYLCASSLSTDTSNQPQHFGDGTRLSIL.